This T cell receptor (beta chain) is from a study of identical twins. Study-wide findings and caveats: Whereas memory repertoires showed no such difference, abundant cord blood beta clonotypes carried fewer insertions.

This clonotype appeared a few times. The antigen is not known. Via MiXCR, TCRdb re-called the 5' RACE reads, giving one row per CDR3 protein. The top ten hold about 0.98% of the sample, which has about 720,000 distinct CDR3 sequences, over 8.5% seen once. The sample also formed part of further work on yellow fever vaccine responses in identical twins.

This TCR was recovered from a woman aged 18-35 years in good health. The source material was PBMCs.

The CDR3 loop reads CASSQATGGRSTEAFF. The CDR3 nucleotides read TGTGCCAGCAGCCAAGCTACAGGGGGCAGGAGCACTGAAGCTTTCTTT. The chain carries TRBV14 and TRBJ1-1; TRBD1 agrees at 9 bases. The V gene end was trimmed by 1 base and the J gene end by 4 bases; junction bases not matched to a gene: 7. The CDR3 is made up of 16 amino acids. Per the germline V gene, CDR1 is SGHDN and CDR2 is FVKESK.